The 29 T cell receptor beta chains below come from one sample, sequenced in a study of blood T cell repertoires in COVID-19 (dated by TCRdb to the early 2020s). The library was prepared using the immunoSEQ multiplex PCR assay. TCRdb stores this immuneACCESS table with in-frame sequences only. Part of the clones is absent; in the studies checked, under half of the shortfall reflects unresolved V genes, and no reason is known for the rest. A total of more than 200,000 clones appear in this sample, roughly 87% of them only once. The top ten clonotypes cover 9.5% to 14% of the sample. Input material: PBMCs or T cells enriched from blood (not recorded which). Receptors were obtained from a man younger than 45 who had recovered from COVID-19.

The chain is built from TRBV5-1 and TRBJ2-1, with 7 bases that match TRBD1. Germline-derived CDR1 and CDR2 are SGHRS and YFSETQ. The CDR3 covers 17 residues. V dropped 5 bases and J dropped 6; count of bases not matched to a gene: 17. Here the CDR3 DNA reads TGCGCCAGCAGGCAGAGTACCGGGACAGTATTTGGCAATGAGCAGTTCTTC. It encodes CASRQSTGTVFGNEQFF.

The chain is built from TRBV11-2 and TRBJ2-3; 7 positions agree with TRBD2. This CDR3 is 16 amino acids long. Trimming cost V 5 bases and J 2 bases; bases outside gene matches: 10. Germline values: CDR1 SGHAT, CDR2 FQNNGV. The CDR3 protein is CASSPPWDYNTDTQYF. The CDR3 coding sequence is TGTGCCAGCAGCCCGCCCTGGGACTACAACACAGATACGCAGTATTTT.

This clone was seen only once. This sequence joins TRBV6-5 and TRBJ1-1; 7 nucleotides match TRBD1. Germline assignment: CDR1 MNHEY and CDR2 SVGAGI. The V segment lost 5 bases and the J segment 5 bases; nucleotides outside the gene matches: 8. CDR3 length: 14 amino acids. CDR3 nucleotides: TGTGCCAGCAGTCGCCCAGGGGGGATGACTGAAGCTTTCTTT. Encoded protein: CASSRPGGMTEAFF.

The V gene is TRBV6-5, the J gene TRBJ1-2, with 7 bases identical to TRBD1. J lost 6 bases, V lost 6 bases, and 13 bases had no gene match. Germline CDR1 reads MNHEY; CDR2 reads SVGAGI. This CDR3 has 15 residues. Here the CDR3 DNA reads TGTGCCAGCAGCCCCGACAGGGCCGTCGGGGATGGCTACACCTTC. This sequence encodes CASSPDRAVGDGYTF.

The chain couples TRBV9 to TRBJ2-1; 8 nucleotides agree with TRBD2. Germline V gene sequence: CDR1 SGDLS, CDR2 YYNGEE. V gave up 4 bases and J gave up 9 bases; unmatched junction bases: 9. The CDR3 consists of 14 residues. The CDR3 region is CASSPRGAGGEQFF. CDR3 bases: TGTGCCAGCAGCCCTCGGGGGGCGGGAGGTGAGCAGTTCTTC.

The chain combines TRBV7-2 with TRBJ1-1; maybe TRBD1 (5 bases). Trimming took off 4 bases at V and 4 bases at J, with 16 bases between the two ends. Per germline, CDR1 SGHTA and CDR2 FQGNSA. The CDR3 sequence is 15 residues long. CDR3 in amino acids: CASSSGQGTSTEAFF. The CDR3 DNA reads as TGTGCCAGCAGCTCCGGCCAGGGTACGAGCACTGAAGCTTTCTTT.

This chain joins TRBV5-4 and TRBJ2-7; a possible D gene is TRBD2 (7 bases). This CDR3 comprises 16 residues. Per germline, CDR1 SGHNT and CDR2 YYREEE (reference sequence). V gave up 4 bases and J gave up 3 bases, with 20 bases separating them. The CDR3 is CASSLTGGRKIYEQYF. The DNA for the CDR3 is TGTGCCAGCAGCCTAACCGGGGGGCGGAAAATCTACGAGCAGTACTTC.

The CDR3 is CASSPGMNTEAFF. CDR3 nucleotide sequence: TGTGCCAGCAGCCCCGGTATGAACACTGAAGCTTTCTTT. The chain links TRBV11-3 to TRBJ1-1; no reliable D call. The CDR3 consists of 13 residues. V shed 5 bases and J shed 0 bases, with 7 bases lying between them. CDR1 SGHNT and CDR2 YENEEA come from the germline V gene.

This chain connects TRBV2 to TRBJ2-7; 9 positions match TRBD2. Unmatched junction bases numbered 12, after V lost 3 bases and J lost 6 bases. The length of the CDR3 is 16 residues. In germline, CDR1 is SNHLY, CDR2 FYNNEI. The CDR3 loop is CASSDLLAGPGSEQYF. Written as DNA, the CDR3 is TGTGCCAGCAGTGATTTGCTAGCGGGGCCCGGGAGCGAGCAGTACTTC.

The rearrangement links TRBV30 to TRBJ1-4; D call uncertain. The CDR3 contains 13 residues. The V end lost 3 bases, the J end lost 4 bases, and 9 bases lay between the germline ends. Germline assignment: CDR1 GTSNPN and CDR2 SVGIG (reference sequence). The CDR3, as DNA: TGTGCCTGGAGCATAAGCTATAATGAAAAACTGTTTTTT. Amino acid sequence: CAWSISYNEKLFF.

The chain carries TRBV10-3 and TRBJ2-5, with 10 bases fitting TRBD2. The CDR3 totals 14 residues. Looked up from germline, CDR1 is ENHRY and CDR2 is SYGVKD. V was pared by 6 bases and J by 2 bases, with 3 bases of the junction left unmatched. The CDR3 protein is CAISLAGEQETQYF. CDR3 bases: TGTGCCATCAGCCTAGCGGGGGAACAAGAGACCCAGTACTTC.

The gene calls are TRBV5-4 and TRBJ2-5; 13 bases align to TRBD2. V shed 2 bases and J 5 bases; nucleotides not matched to a gene: 3. CDR3 length: 15 residues. Germline V lookup: CDR1 SGHNT, CDR2 YYREEE (reference sequence). The CDR3 reads CASSFGLAGVETQYF. The CDR3 DNA is TGTGCCAGCAGCTTCGGACTAGCGGGGGTGGAGACCCAGTACTTC. Using reference TRBV5-4 and TRBJ2-5 for the parts outside the CDR3, the full variable domain is ETGVTQSPTHLIKTRGQQVTLRCSSQSGHNTVSWYQQALGQGPQFIFQYYREEENGRGNFPPRFSGLQFPNYSSELNVNALELDDSALYLCASSFGLAGVETQYFGPGTRLLVL.

V and J are TRBV11-3 and TRBJ1-4; no firm D call. Trimming took off 10 bases at V and 8 bases at J, with 14 bases between the two ends. CDR3 size: 12 residues. The germline CDR1 and CDR2 sequences are SGHNT and YENEEA. CDR3 DNA: TGTGCCACGCTCGGGATTCGGGAAAAACTGTTTTTT. Protein product: CATLGIREKLFF.

The gene calls are TRBV3-1 (or the pseudogene TRBV3-2) and TRBJ2-3, with D uncertain. The V end lost 6 bases, the J end lost 2 bases, and 3 bases lay between the germline ends. The CDR3 runs 11 residues. Germline values: CDR1 LGHDT, CDR2 YNNKEL (reference sequence). CDR3 DNA sequence: TGTGCCAGCAGTTACACAGATACGCAGTATTTT. Translated, it gives CASSYTDTQYF.

The CDR3: CASSRAPGDTEAFF. CDR3 coding DNA: TGTGCCAGCAGTCGTGCCCCGGGGGACACTGAAGCTTTCTTT. The V gene is TRBV3-1 (or the pseudogene TRBV3-2), the J gene TRBJ1-1; D possibly corresponds to TRBD1 (5 bases). The CDR3 is made up of 14 amino acids. The V and J ends lost 6 bases and 3 bases respectively, with 14 bases between them. Germline V gene lookup returns CDR1 LGHDT and CDR2 YNNKEL (reference sequence).

This sequence joins TRBV4-3 and TRBJ1-2; 9 bases map to TRBD1. Germline loops: CDR1 LGHNA, CDR2 YSLEER. This CDR3 has 14 residues. V shed 4 bases, J shed 2 bases, and the junction held 2 bases outside the gene matches. In DNA form, the CDR3 reads TGCGCCAGCAGCCCTGGACAGGGGAACTATGGCTACACCTTC. Amino acids: CASSPGQGNYGYTF.

J is TRBJ1-2 and V is TRBV7-9; possibly TRBD1 for D (6 bases). CDR1 and CDR2 (germline): SEHNR, FQNEAQ (reference sequence). This CDR3 comprises 15 residues. The V end was cut by 7 bases, the J end by 4 bases, with 19 bases between. The CDR3 bases are TGTGCCAGCAACAAAGACGGGGCGGGGGCCTATGGCTACACCTTC. Its translation is CASNKDGAGAYGYTF.

V usage is TRBV28 and J usage is TRBJ1-3; D remains ambiguous. CDR1 and CDR2 from the germline V gene are MDHEN and SYDVKM. The length of the CDR3 is 16 residues. V shed 7 bases and J shed 0 bases, with 16 bases lying between them. CDR3 sequence reads: CASTSGRGFSGNTIYF. Here the CDR3 DNA reads TGTGCCAGCACCTCCGGCCGGGGTTTCTCTGGAAACACCATATATTTT.

In this sample, this clone turned up once. This chain links TRBV7-3 with TRBJ2-1, with 9 bases matching TRBD2. J lost 4 bases, V lost 1 base, and 5 bases had no gene match. Germline V CDR1 and CDR2: SGHTA, FQGTGA. The CDR3 loop spans 16 amino acids. CDR3 in amino acids: CASSLNSGGLYNEQFF. The CDR3 nucleotides read TGTGCCAGCAGCTTAAATAGCGGGGGTTTGTACAATGAGCAGTTCTTC.

This chain joins TRBV5-6 and TRBJ1-2, with 7 bases fitting TRBD1. This CDR3 is built from 14 residues. Germline V gene sequence: CDR1 SGHDT, CDR2 YYEEEE. The V segment lost 4 bases and the J segment 4 bases; nucleotides outside the gene matches: 7. The CDR3 reads CASSRVTGIYGYTF. Written as DNA, the CDR3 is TGTGCCAGCAGCCGGGTGACAGGGATCTATGGCTACACCTTC. The variable domain in full, with the rest retrieved from reference TRBV5-6 and TRBJ1-2, is DAGVTQSPTHLIKTRGQQVTLRCSPKSGHDTVSWYQQALGQGPQFIFQYYEEEERQRGNFPDRFSGHQFPNYSSELNVNALLLGDSALYLCASSRVTGIYGYTFGSGTRLTVV.

The chain has TRBV7-2 and TRBJ2-2; 7 bases fit TRBD2. This CDR3 comprises 13 residues. Per germline, CDR1 SGHTA and CDR2 FQGNSA. With V trimmed by 4 bases and J by 6 bases, 2 bases remained unmatched. CDR3 bases: TGTGCCAGCAGCTGGACTAGATCCGGGGAGCTGTTTTTT. Protein sequence: CASSWTRSGELFF.

This clone was picked up one time. V gene TRBV6-2 or TRBV6-3 combines with J gene TRBJ1-2; TRBD1 matches 7 bases. CDR1 and CDR2 from the germline V gene are MNHEY and SVGEGT. The V and J ends lost 5 bases and 5 bases, in that order; junction bases with no gene match: 5. CDR3 size: 13 residues. The CDR3 loop is CASSHDRVYGYTF. The CDR3, as DNA: TGTGCCAGCAGTCACGACAGGGTATATGGCTACACCTTC.

This chain joins TRBV28 and TRBJ2-7; D gene unclear. Germline values: CDR1 MDHEN, CDR2 SYDVKM. The CDR3 sequence is 16 residues long. The V end lost 8 bases, the J end lost 4 bases, and 24 bases lay between the germline ends. The CDR3 is CASGPATVPDRYEQYF. The CDR3 region has the DNA TGTGCCAGCGGGCCCGCTACAGTTCCTGATCGGTACGAGCAGTACTTC.

The chain carries TRBV9 and TRBJ1-1, with D tentatively TRBD1 (5 bases). The V end was cut by 0 bases, the J end by 4 bases, with 19 bases between. This CDR3 spans 17 amino acids. The germline gives CDR1 SGDLS, CDR2 YYNGEE. CDR3 region: CASSVGQGEGGFTEAFF. The DNA of the CDR3 is TGTGCCAGCAGCGTAGGGCAGGGAGAGGGAGGTTTCACTGAAGCTTTCTTT.

This clone has only one observation. CDR3 sequence (DNA): TGCGCCAGCAGCTTGGCTACAGGGCTCCAAGAGACCCAGTACTTC. Protein sequence: CASSLATGLQETQYF. This sequence joins TRBV5-1 and TRBJ2-5, with TRBD1 as a possible D gene (6 bases). Trimming cost V 0 bases and J 1 base, with 10 bases left between them. Germline V CDR1 and CDR2: SGHRS, YFSETQ. The CDR3 extends over 15 amino acids.

This clone is a singleton in its sample. The V call is TRBV30, the J call TRBJ1-5; perhaps TRBD1 as D (5 bases). Germline V gene lookup returns CDR1 GTSNPN and CDR2 SVGIG (reference sequence). The CDR3 spans 14 residues. Trimming pared 5 bases from V and 4 bases from J, leaving 15 bases between. This CDR3 reads CAWSTGLGNQPQHF. CDR3 bases: TGTGCCTGGTCGACGGGACTAGGAAATCAGCCCCAGCATTTT.

V gene TRBV11-2 combines with J gene TRBJ2-2; TRBD2 might be the D (5 bases). CDR3 length: 16 residues. V lost 3 bases and J lost 4, with 15 bases in between. Germline V gene lookup returns CDR1 SGHAT and CDR2 FQNNGV. CDR3 DNA: TGTGCCAGCAGCTTCGGCTGGCGCCGGGGCACCGGGGAGCTGTTTTTT. As protein: CASSFGWRRGTGELFF.

The rearrangement joins TRBV19 to TRBJ2-2, with 7 bases that match TRBD1. Germline V gene data show CDR1 as LNHDA and CDR2 as SQIVND (reference sequence). The CDR3 is 15 residues long. The V gene end was trimmed by 1 base and the J gene end by 5 bases; junction bases not matched to a gene: 4. CDR3 DNA sequence: TGTGCCAGTAGTATAGGGGGGACAGTTACCGGGGAGCTGTTTTTT. It yields the protein CASSIGGTVTGELFF.

The chain combines TRBV4-1 with TRBJ2-7; 12 bases line up with TRBD2. The CDR3 runs 16 residues. Germline values: CDR1 MGHRA, CDR2 YSYEKL. V dropped 2 bases and J dropped 3; count of bases not matched to a gene: 5. Here the CDR3 DNA reads TGCGCCAGCAGCCAATCCGCGACTAGCGGGAGCTACGAGCAGTACTTC. Translated: CASSQSATSGSYEQYF.